Listed below are T cell receptor beta chains from one sample, sequenced in a study of OX40 agonist ivuxolimab in advanced cancers. Profiling relied on immunoSEQ multiplex PCR, and the TCRdb table lists in-frame clones only, not all of them. The repertoire includes about 28,000 clones, around four fifths of them detected once, and 11% sits in the top ten. The sample here was CD4+ or CD8+ T cells sorted from blood, taken in a trial of the OX40 agonist ivuxolimab. The source of these receptors is an adult with an advanced solid tumor such as melanoma, head and neck, liver or kidney cancer. CDR3s include the opening cysteine and the closing phenylalanine or tryptophan. D genes are given only for firm matches. Not every row has a clone size; where given, it reads once, few, many or a size class.

D gene | J gene | V gene | clone size | CDR3 DNA | CDR3 protein
- | TRBJ1-1 | TRBV27 | - | TGTGCCAGCAGTCCAGGGTTTGGAGACACTGAAGCTTTCTTT | CASSPGFGDTEAFF
TRBD1 | TRBJ1-5 | TRBV6-5 | - | TGTGCCAGCAGTACCCACACAGGGGGCTTTCAGCCCCAGCATTTT | CASSTHTGGFQPQHF
TRBD1 | TRBJ2-3 | TRBV19 | few | TGTGCCAGTAGTCGCTCGCGGCAGGGGGCCCACACAGATACGCAGTATTTT | CASSRSRQGAHTDTQYF
- | TRBJ1-1 | TRBV20-1 | - | TGCAGTGCTGGGGGGGGGACTGAAGCTTTCTTT | CSAGGGTEAFF
- | TRBJ2-7 | TRBV5-4 | once | TGTGCCAGCAGCCCCGCCGGTGGGGGGGCGCAGTACTACGAGCAGTACTTC | CASSPAGGGAQYYEQYF
- | TRBJ2-1 | TRBV5-6 | - | TGTGCCAGCAGCTCCCTTAGGGGGGCGTACTCCTACAATGAGCAGTTCTTC | CASSSLRGAYSYNEQFF
- | TRBJ2-7 | TRBV27 | - | TGTGCCAGCAGTTTCAGGGGGGTCCTCCCCTACGAGCAGTACTTC | CASSFRGVLPYEQYF
- | TRBJ2-5 | TRBV2 | - | TGTGCCAGCAGTGAACAGGGGAGAGGCGAGACCCAGTACTTC | CASSEQGRGETQYF
- | TRBJ2-6 | TRBV6-1 | medium-sized | TGTGCCAGCAGTGAAAGCGCGGGCTCTGGGGCCAACGTCCTGACTTTC | CASSESAGSGANVLTF
TRBD1 | TRBJ2-7 | TRBV12-5 | few | TGTGCTAGTGGTAACCGGGACAGAGAATACGAGCAGTACTTC | CASGNRDREYEQYF
- | TRBJ1-1 | TRBV7-9 | - | TGTGCCAGCAGCCACGGTGGCATGAACACTGAAGCTTTCTTT | CASSHGGMNTEAFF
- | TRBJ1-5 | TRBV4-1 | - | TGCGCCAGCAGCCAAGATCTGAGTCAGCCCCAGCATTTT | CASSQDLSQPQHF
- | TRBJ1-2 | TRBV11-2 | once | TGTGCCAGCAGCCCACATACAGGGAACTATGGCTACACCTTC | CASSPHTGNYGYTF
- | TRBJ2-7 | TRBV30 | - | TGTGCCTGGGGATTGACAGAAAGCTCCTACGAGCAGTACTTC | CAWGLTESSYEQYF
- | TRBJ1-4 | TRBV9 | - | TGTGCCAGCAGCGTGGGGCGGGACATCCCAACTAATGAAAAACTGTTTTTT | CASSVGRDIPTNEKLFF
- | TRBJ1-2 | TRBV6-4 | - | TGTGCCAGCAGTGAATGGCCCGGCAGCTATGGCTACACCTTC | CASSEWPGSYGYTF
TRBD2 | TRBJ2-1 | TRBV14 | - | TGTGCCAGCAGCCTCCGGGACTACCACAATGAGCAGTTCTTC | CASSLRDYHNEQFF
- | TRBJ2-7 | TRBV2 | - | TGTGCCAACACAGGGTTGGACTCCTACGAGCAGTACTTC | CANTGLDSYEQYF
- | TRBJ1-4 | TRBV6-1 | - | TGTGCCAGCAGTACCGGTGTTGCGTTTGAAAAACTGTTTTTT | CASSTGVAFEKLFF
- | TRBJ2-7 | TRBV6-5 | - | TGTGCCAGCAGACAGGGTTACGAGCAGTACTTC | CASRQGYEQYF
- | TRBJ2-1 | TRBV19 | - | TGTGCCAGTAGTATAGATGGGGGAGTGTGGGCAGGGAGAGACAATGAGCAGTTCTTC | CASSIDGGVWAGRDNEQFF
- | TRBJ1-2 | TRBV12-1 | - | TGTGCCAGCAGCTCACCCCCTTACAACACAGGGTTAGACTATGGCTACACCTTC | CASSSPPYNTGLDYGYTF
TRBD1 | TRBJ2-7 | TRBV2 | - | TGTGCCAGCATCCAGGAAGGCAGGACAGGGGGCTACGAGCAGTACTTC | CASIQEGRTGGYEQYF
- | TRBJ2-5 | TRBV2 | - | TGTGCCAGCGAGGGTAGTTTTGAAGAGACCCAGTACTTC | CASEGSFEETQYF
- | TRBJ1-2 | TRBV5-6 | - | TGTGCCAGCAGCTTGAAAGATTACGGGGAAGGCTACACCTTC | CASSLKDYGEGYTF
- | TRBJ2-7 | TRBV14 | - | TGTGCCAGCAGCCAAAAGCCGCGCTACGAGCAGTACTTC | CASSQKPRYEQYF
- | TRBJ1-5 | TRBV9 | - | TGTGCCAGCAGCGACAAGGAGAGCAATCAGCCCCAGCATTTT | CASSDKESNQPQHF
- | TRBJ1-2 | TRBV4-1 | - | TGCGCCAGCAGCCAAGAGGGGCTGGACTATGGCTACACCTTC | CASSQEGLDYGYTF
- | TRBJ2-3 | TRBV27 | - | TGTGCCAGCGGGACCCAGGGGGGCTTGGAAGGGGCAGATACGCAGTATTTT | CASGTQGGLEGADTQYF
- | TRBJ1-4 | TRBV5-1 | - | TGCGCCAGCAGCTCCCAGGGTGAGGGGTCGGAAAAACTGTTTTTT | CASSSQGEGSEKLFF
- | TRBJ2-7 | TRBV12-2 | few | TGTGCAAGTCGCTTAGCGGATAGGGGATGTGGGGAGTACGAGCAGTACTTC | CASRLADRGCGEYEQYF
- | TRBJ1-2 | TRBV18 | - | TGTGCCAGCTCACCCCGGGACACCCATGGCTACACCTTC | CASSPRDTHGYTF
- | TRBJ2-1 | TRBV7-2 | - | TGTGCCAGCAGCTATACTCTCTTGAGTACTGAGCAGTTCTTC | CASSYTLLSTEQFF
- | TRBJ1-1 | TRBV9 | - | TGTGCCAGCTCCCAGGGACACCTGAACACTGAAGCTTTCTTT | CASSQGHLNTEAFF
- | TRBJ1-3 | TRBV7-9 | - | TGTGCCAGCAGCTTCTTTGGGGGCACTGGAAACACCATATATTTT | CASSFFGGTGNTIYF
- | TRBJ2-1 | TRBV6-1 | - | TGTGCCAGCAGGGATACCCGACTCTTCTACAATGAGCAGTTCTTC | CASRDTRLFYNEQFF
- | TRBJ2-1 | TRBV4-3 | - | TGCGCCAGCAGCCAATCCTCAGCGGGGACAACCTACAATGAGCAGTTCTTC | CASSQSSAGTTYNEQFF
- | TRBJ1-1 | TRBV11-2 | - | TGTGCCAGCAGGGGACCGATGAACACTGAAGCTTTCTTT | CASRGPMNTEAFF
TRBD2 | TRBJ2-3 | TRBV7-7 | - | TGTGCCAGCAGCTTAGGCCCTACAGCGGGGTCTAGCACAGATACGCAGTATTTT | CASSLGPTAGSSTDTQYF
TRBD1 | TRBJ1-2 | TRBV11-2 | - | TGTGCCAGCAGCCCAGTAGGGACAGTTACCTTTGTGTATGGCTACACCTTC | CASSPVGTVTFVYGYTF
- | TRBJ2-5 | TRBV5-5 | once | TGTGCCAGCAGCCCAGGGTCTGGGCCAAGGGGCCAGTACTTC | CASSPGSGPRGQYF
- | TRBJ2-7 | TRBV6-5 | - | TGTGCCAGCAGCTGGGACCAGGGCTACGAGCAGTACTTC | CASSWDQGYEQYF
- | TRBJ2-7 | TRBV27 | - | TGTGCCAGCACTACTCGGGGTCGGGGGAACTACGAGCAGTACTTC | CASTTRGRGNYEQYF